The source of this TCR beta chain is a study of low-dose radiotherapy and immunotherapy resistance in tumors. Primers used for first-strand cDNA, a TRAV- and TRBV-specific set, covered both alpha and beta chains. Both a constant-region primer and a V-primer adapter served to amplify TCRs across 15 to 20 PCR cycles. TCRdb processed the reads anew with MiXCR; each CDR3 protein has one entry. The sample lists about 100,000 distinct CDR3 sequences, 20% occurring once. This clonotype was counted many times. Specified time point: after trial treatment. Noted treatment: LDRT plus nivolumab, ipilimumab, low-dose cyclophosphamide and aspirin (RACIN trial). V lost 5 bases to trimming and J lost 4 bases, with 9 bases between them. Germline lookup yields CDR1 MNHEY and CDR2 SMNVEV (reference sequence). This CDR3 contains 13 residues.

J is TRBJ2-1 and V is TRBV27, with D unresolved. Specimen: PBMCs, collected after low-dose radiotherapy plus immunotherapy. The TCR was taken from a male donor with prostate cancer. CDR3 region: CASSIVGYNEQFF. CDR3 DNA sequence: TGTGCCAGCAGTATCGTGGGGTACAATGAGCAGTTCTTC.